This TCR beta chain was documented in a study of identical twins. General observations from the study: Partly confounded zero-insertion analyses could result from invariant MAIT and iNKT cells.

TCRdb reprocessed the 5' RACE reads with MiXCR, giving one entry per CDR3 protein. The table has hundreds of thousands of distinct CDR3 sequences, approximately 9% seen once. There are a few counts of this clonotype. What it binds is unknown. CDR1 is SGHDT, CDR2 YYEEEE, per germline. J lost 5 bases, V lost 4 bases, and 5 bases had no gene match. This CDR3 region has 16 residues. Sequenced sample: memory (CD45RO+) T cells sorted from blood. The rearrangement links TRBV5-6 to TRBJ2-3; TRBD2 aligns across 15 bases. The clonotype comes from a woman aged 18-29 years in good health. In DNA form, the CDR3 reads TGTGCCAGCAGCGCCGGACTAGCGGGGGGGATAGATACGCAGTATTTT. It encodes CASSAGLAGGIDTQYF.